Presented here are 32 T cell receptor beta chains from one specimen sequenced in a study of identical twins (dated by TCRdb to 2016 to 2017). The receptor library was made with 5' RACE. Sequenced using an Illumina HiSeq 2000. In TCRdb, the public reads were trimmed at Q25 with fastp and aligned with MiXCR, with productive beta chains retained. A single entry per CDR3 protein holds the most common genes and DNA from its merged rows. The sample records roughly 770,000 distinct CDR3 sequences, 15% to 20% of which are singletons. The ten most abundant clones make up roughly 14% of the sample. These data were also filed under a second study, of T cells expressing NK-cell markers.

Sequencing was done on a sample of PBMCs. These receptors were obtained from a woman aged 18-29 years in good health.

The chain recombines TRBV12-3 or TRBV12-4 with TRBJ2-1; D not certain. The CDR3 has 15 amino acids. Trimming took off 3 bases at V and 6 bases at J, with 15 bases between the two ends. The CDR3 DNA is TGTGCCAGCAGTTTTCTCGTGTTGATGGGCAATGAGCAGTTCTTC. Its protein product is CASSFLVLMGNEQFF.

This clonotype was detected a few times. The chain is built from TRBV7-2 and TRBJ1-2, with D tentatively TRBD1 (5 bases). Trimming shortened V by 8 bases and J by 8 bases, and 15 bases separated the two germline ends. The germline V gene has CDR1 SGHTA and CDR2 FQGNSA. The CDR3 is 12 amino acids. CDR3 sequence (DNA): TGTGCCAGCGCCGGTCATCGGGGCGGCTACACCTTC. The encoded protein is CASAGHRGGYTF.

The chain combines TRBV20-1 with TRBJ2-1, with D perhaps TRBD1 or TRBD2 (5 bases each). This CDR3 contains 14 residues. Trimming cost V 6 bases and J 0 bases, with 12 bases left between them. Germline assignment: CDR1 DFQATT and CDR2 SNEGSKA (reference sequence). CDR3 protein: CSADYRSSYNEQFF. The CDR3 DNA reads as TGCAGTGCCGACTACAGGAGCTCCTACAATGAGCAGTTCTTC.

In this sample, this clonotype turned up a few times. The genes are TRBV3-1 and TRBJ1-6; D possibly corresponds to TRBD1 (6 bases). Germline loops: CDR1 LGHDT, CDR2 YNNKEL (reference sequence). This CDR3 spans 16 amino acids. V dropped 5 bases and J dropped 9 bases, with 20 bases sitting between them. The DNA of the CDR3 is TGTGCCAGCAGCTTGACAGGTGGAAAGATTATTTCACCCCTCCACTTT. Its translation: CASSLTGGKIISPLHF.

About this clonotype itself: One junction end does not reproduce the germline sequence, and a read error may be involved. This chain joins TRBV7-7 and TRBJ1-1; D may be TRBD1 (5 bases). Germline V gene lookup returns CDR1 SSHAT and CDR2 FNYEAQ (reference sequence). This CDR3 region has 16 residues. The CDR3 region is CASSRLEWTQSRGAFF. The CDR3 DNA reads TGTGCTAGCAGCCGATTAGAGTGGACTCAATCTAGGGGAGCTTTCTTT.

The CDR3 is CSARSQGGEQYF. The CDR3 DNA reads TGCAGTGCTAGATCTCAGGGAGGGGAGCAGTACTTC. The chain has TRBV20-1 and TRBJ2-7; 7 bases align to TRBD2. Germline V lookup: CDR1 DFQATT, CDR2 SNEGSKA (reference sequence). This CDR3 is built from 12 residues. The V segment lost 2 bases and the J segment 7 bases; nucleotides outside the gene matches: 5.

This clonotype was counted only a few times. CDR3 coding DNA: TGTGCCAGCAGTTTGGGGTTGCGTGGCTACACCTTC. Its translation is CASSLGLRGYTF. V is TRBV12-3 or TRBV12-4 and J is TRBJ1-2; D is ambiguous. Trimming removed 3 bases at V and 7 bases at J, with 9 bases between. This CDR3 is 12 amino acids long.

The chain is built from TRBV11-1 and TRBJ2-1, with 7 bases identical to TRBD2. Germline trimming cut 4 bases from V and 0 bases from J; bases unmatched to any gene: 12. There are 18 residues in the CDR3. CDR1 is SGHAT, CDR2 FQDESV, per germline (reference sequence). The CDR3 here is CASSSIPGGLSSYNEQFF. CDR3 DNA: TGTGCCAGCAGCTCTATCCCGGGAGGCCTGAGCTCCTACAATGAGCAGTTCTTC.

The chain recombines TRBV11-1 with TRBJ1-5; perhaps TRBD1 as D (6 bases). Trimming removed 1 base from V and 0 bases from J, with 19 bases in between. The germline gives CDR1 SGHAT, CDR2 FQDESV (reference sequence). This CDR3 has 19 residues. The CDR3 loop is CASSLGGQANAASNQPQHF. CDR3 sequence (DNA): TGTGCCAGCAGCTTAGGGGGGCAAGCCAACGCGGCTAGCAATCAGCCCCAGCATTTT.

This chain connects TRBV28 to TRBJ2-1; a weak D match, TRBD2 (5 bases). Between the trimmed V and J ends, which lost 7 bases and 4 bases, there was a span of 8 bases. The germline CDR1 and CDR2 sequences are MDHEN and SYDVKM. The CDR3 is made up of 12 amino acids. As DNA, the CDR3 is TGTGCCAGCAACGGGGTTTACAATGAGCAGTTCTTC. Amino acid sequence: CASNGVYNEQFF.

In regard to this clonotype: One junction end disagrees with the germline gene, perhaps due to a read error. As DNA, the CDR3 is TGCGCTAGCAGCCCATACGGCACTTTCTACACAGATACGCAGTATTTT. Translated, it gives CASSPYGTFYTDTQYF. The chain recombines TRBV4-3 with TRBJ2-3; unclear D gene. CDR3 length: 16 residues. Germline values: CDR1 LGHNA, CDR2 YSLEER.

In this sample, this clonotype turned up a few times. The rearrangement joins TRBV21-1 to TRBJ2-7; the table's D call TRBD1 went unverified against the DNA. TRBV21-1 is termed a pseudogene. The CDR3 length is 11 residues. Here the CDR3 DNA reads TGTGCCAGCAGCAATGGGGACAACGGCATAGTT. Residues: CASSNGDNGIV.

This clonotype was seen only a few times. The chain uses TRBV5-5 and TRBJ1-1; tentative D call: TRBD1 (6 bases). V dropped 2 bases and J dropped 1 base, with 12 bases sitting between them. This CDR3 comprises 15 residues. The germline V gene has CDR1 SGHKS and CDR2 YYEKEE (reference sequence). The CDR3 here is CASSLLRTENTEAFF. The CDR3 nucleotides are TGTGCCAGCAGCTTACTGAGGACAGAGAACACTGAAGCTTTCTTT.

The chain links TRBV29-1 to TRBJ2-3; D possibly corresponds to TRBD2 (5 bases). The CDR3 runs 14 residues. The V gene lost 5 bases and the J gene lost 0 bases, with 12 bases spanning the gap. CDR1 and CDR2 from the germline V gene are SQVTM and ANQGSEA. The CDR3 sequence: CSVSRAESTDTQYF. The CDR3 DNA reads as TGCAGCGTTTCGAGGGCGGAAAGCACAGATACGCAGTATTTT.

This clonotype showed up just a few times. V is TRBV7-9 and J is TRBJ2-1, with D tentatively TRBD1 or TRBD2 (5 bases each). Germline V gives CDR1 SEHNR, CDR2 FQNEAQ (reference sequence). V lost 5 bases and J lost 7, with 15 bases in between. CDR3 length equals 14 residues. CDR3 sequence reads: CASSNEGVANEQFF. As DNA, the CDR3 is TGTGCCAGCAGCAATGAAGGGGTAGCGAATGAGCAGTTCTTC.

This clonotype was counted at least ten times. The V call is TRBV12-3 or TRBV12-4, the J call TRBJ2-2, with D possibly TRBD2 on 5 matching bases. This CDR3 region has 12 residues. Trimming shortened V by 4 bases and J by 6 bases, and 6 bases separated the two germline ends. The CDR3 DNA is TGTGCCAGCAGTTCGGGATCCGGGGAGCTGTTTTTT. Protein: CASSSGSGELFF.

This clonotype was counted between two and nine times. This sequence joins TRBV7-6 and TRBJ1-2; D ambiguous. Germline lookup yields CDR1 SGHVS and CDR2 FNYEAQ. This CDR3 comprises 14 residues. Trimming shortened V by 2 bases and J by 4 bases, and 11 bases separated the two germline ends. This chain's CDR3 is CASSLKGPAYGYTF. The CDR3 DNA sequence: TGTGCCAGCAGCTTAAAAGGGCCAGCCTATGGCTACACCTTC.

The chain carries TRBV11-2 and TRBJ1-1; tentative D call: TRBD1 (5 bases). Germline V gives CDR1 SGHAT, CDR2 FQNNGV. The CDR3 is 14 residues long. The germline V and J ends were trimmed by 4 bases and 3 bases, with 12 bases remaining between them. This chain's CDR3 is CASSSIGGDTEAFF. CDR3 bases: TGTGCCAGCAGCTCCATTGGGGGGGACACTGAAGCTTTCTTT.

The chain couples TRBV5-1 to TRBJ2-7; 9 bases fit TRBD1. The CDR3 has 17 residues. The junction had 12 bases not matched to a gene; V was cut back by 3 bases and J by 2 bases. Germline V CDR1 and CDR2: SGHRS, YFSETQ. The chain's CDR3 is CASSSPWMTGGAYEQYF. CDR3 nucleotide sequence: TGCGCCAGCAGCTCCCCCTGGATGACAGGGGGGGCCTACGAGCAGTACTTC.

This clonotype was observed a few times. J is TRBJ1-1 and V is TRBV11-2; 11 bases map to TRBD1. The germline CDR1 and CDR2 sequences are SGHAT and FQNNGV. The CDR3 is 13 amino acids. The ends lost 5 bases at V and 10 bases at J; junction bases unmatched: 6. CDR3: CASSTRTGGTAFF. CDR3 bases: TGTGCCAGCAGCACACGGACAGGGGGCACAGCTTTCTTT.

The genes are TRBV6-1 and TRBJ1-3; D gene uncertain. CDR1 is MNHNS, CDR2 SASEGT, per germline. This CDR3 has 14 amino acids. V shed 3 bases and J shed 2 bases, with 8 bases lying between them. The CDR3 sequence: CASSEGPPGNTIYF. The CDR3, as DNA: TGTGCCAGCAGTGAGGGTCCTCCTGGAAACACCATATATTTT.

The chain is built from TRBV5-1 and TRBJ1-2; possibly TRBD1 for D (6 bases). The V and J ends lost 5 bases and 4 bases respectively, with 15 bases between them. Per germline, CDR1 SGHRS and CDR2 YFSETQ. The length of the CDR3 is 14 residues. CDR3 coding DNA: TGCGCCAGCAGTCCCGGGACACCCTTCTATGGCTACACCTTC. Translation: CASSPGTPFYGYTF.

The sample holds a few counts of this clonotype. The CDR3: CASALNRVREQFF. The DNA of the CDR3 is TGTGCCAGCGCACTAAACCGGGTGCGGGAGCAGTTCTTC. The rearrangement uses TRBV3-1 and TRBJ2-1; D is undetermined. Trimming took 8 bases from V and 10 from J, leaving 18 bases between them. Germline lookup yields CDR1 LGHDT and CDR2 YNNKEL (reference sequence). The CDR3 runs 13 residues.

Ten or more counts support this clonotype. The rearrangement uses TRBV29-1 and TRBJ2-3; D not resolved. Trimming removed 6 bases at V and 5 bases at J, with 9 bases between. Germline CDR1 and CDR2: SQVTM and ANQGSEA. This CDR3 is 11 amino acids long. Written as DNA, the CDR3 is TGCAGCGTCTACCGACGAGATACGCAGTATTTT. Amino acid sequence: CSVYRRDTQYF.

V is TRBV13 and J is TRBJ2-5; no reliable D call. Per germline, CDR1 PRHDT and CDR2 FYEKMQ (reference sequence). The germline V and J ends were trimmed by 4 bases and 4 bases, with 16 bases remaining between them. This CDR3 has 15 residues. The CDR3 DNA is TGTGCCAGCAGCTCCCCGGCCGAGCTTGGAGAGACCCAGTACTTC. This translates into CASSSPAELGETQYF.

The J gene is TRBJ2-7, the V gene TRBV12-3 or TRBV12-4; tentative D call: TRBD1 (5 bases). Trimming shortened V by 3 bases and J by 2 bases, and 11 bases separated the two germline ends. This CDR3 has 14 amino acids. CDR3 nucleotides: TGTGCCAGCAGTTTCCCCGAGACAGCCTACGAGCAGTACTTC. This codes for CASSFPETAYEQYF.

This clonotype was recorded a few times. V and J are TRBV20-1 and TRBJ2-7; 8 positions agree with TRBD1. The CDR3 has 14 residues. Germline V gene lookup returns CDR1 DFQATT and CDR2 SNEGSKA (reference sequence). With 1 base clipped from V and 3 bases from J, the junction kept 5 bases outside the gene matches. CDR3 sequence reads: CSARVGTGFYEQYF. CDR3 sequence (DNA): TGCAGTGCTAGAGTCGGGACAGGTTTCTACGAGCAGTACTTC.

The chain couples TRBV4-2 to TRBJ2-1; 8 bases match TRBD2. Germline CDR1 is LGHNA and CDR2 is YNFKEQ. This CDR3 has 16 amino acids. J lost 6 bases, V lost 0 bases, and 7 bases had no gene match. The CDR3 DNA reads TGTGCCAGCAGCCAAGAACCGGGACTAGTGGGCAATGAGCAGTTCTTC. Protein sequence: CASSQEPGLVGNEQFF.

The rearrangement links TRBV6-6 to TRBJ1-5, with a weak D call TRBD1 (5 bases). The germline gives CDR1 MNHNY, CDR2 SVGAGI (reference sequence). The CDR3 loop spans 13 amino acids. The germline V and J ends were trimmed by 2 bases and 8 bases, with 10 bases remaining between them. DNA of the CDR3: TGTGCCAGCAGTTACGGGCAGGGTAAGCCCCAGCATTTT. This gives the protein CASSYGQGKPQHF.

This chain uses TRBV5-5 with TRBJ2-1; D gene unclear. CDR3 size: 15 residues. Trimming cost V 2 bases and J 2 bases, with 11 bases left between them. CDR1 is SGHKS, CDR2 YYEKEE, per germline (reference sequence). Here the CDR3 reads CASSLSPTTYNEQFF. The CDR3 DNA follows: TGTGCCAGCAGCTTATCACCAACGACCTACAATGAGCAGTTCTTC. Looking up the rest from reference TRBV5-5 and TRBJ2-1 gives the full variable domain: DAGVTQSPTHLIKTRGQQVTLRCSPISGHKSVSWYQQVLGQGPQFIFQYYEKEERGRGNFPDRFSARQFPNYSSELNVNALLLGDSALYLCASSLSPTTYNEQFFGPGTRLTVL.

The chain carries TRBV20-1 and TRBJ2-7; D may match TRBD1 or TRBD2 (5 bases each). Looked up from germline, CDR1 is DFQATT and CDR2 is SNEGSKA (reference sequence). The length of the CDR3 is 15 residues. V lost 6 bases to trimming and J lost 4 bases, with 22 bases between them. The CDR3 coding sequence is TGCAGTGCAAACCGGGACCGACGATATAATTACGAGCAGTACTTC. This translates into CSANRDRRYNYEQYF.

This clonotype was seen only once. The chain combines TRBV20-1 with TRBJ2-5, with TRBD2 identical over 13 bases. There are 15 residues in the CDR3. CDR1 DFQATT and CDR2 SNEGSKA come from the germline V gene (reference sequence). V lost 4 bases to trimming and J lost 2 bases; unmatched junction nucleotides: 4. In nucleotides, the CDR3 is TGCAGTGCTACCTGGACTAGCGGGGGTCAAGAGACCCAGTACTTC. Protein product: CSATWTSGGQETQYF.